This entry features one TCR beta chain sequence. This clone was detected ten times or more. Its antigen is unknown. Base qualities are not recorded, but no much larger clone differs from it by a single base. The library was generated by the immunoSEQ multiplex PCR assay. For the multiplex PCR, a mixture combining 60 forward primers for TCR Vbeta segments and 13 reverse primers for TCR Jbeta segments was used. The CDR3 region of rearranged TCR beta genes was amplified from genomic DNA by a multiplex PCR assay. Amplified TCR beta libraries were sequenced as 87-base-pair reads on the Illumina HiSeq System. As for the authors' bioinformatics: In a later analysis, 70 million to 95 million unique TCR beta chains were counted across the 500 to 700 repertoires, and roughly 11 million of these chains were shared by at least two donors. A nearest-neighbor algorithm error-corrected the raw reads and collapsed the reads into unique sequences, merging closely related sequences to remove PCR and sequencing errors. CDR3 sequences were aligned to IMGT reference sequences to assign V, D and J gene segments. Each retained sequence needed at least a six-nucleotide match to both a V gene segment and a J gene segment. A rearrangement counted as productive if the CDR3 had no stop codons and remained in frame with V and J, and every other rearrangement counted as non-productive. Following IMGT convention, CDR3 was defined as the stretch from the second conserved V-encoded cysteine to the conserved J-encoded phenylalanine. Sequences without an unambiguous match to a single V gene segment were excluded from the earlier analysis of several hundred of the donors. An earlier analysis of 450 to 650 of the donors called V segments functional above 56.7% productive rearrangements and segregating when the between-donor standard deviation exceeded 5%. A statistical classification framework was developed to diagnose cytomegalovirus status using the catalog of TCR beta chain sequences. In a later analysis, V and J genes were assigned by comparing TCR nucleotide sequences against IMGT/GENE-DB human TR gene sequences. In a later analysis, CDR3 sequences and most-parsimonious VDJ recombination scenarios were assigned using the TCRdist pipeline. In a later analysis, each TCR beta chain was defined by its CDR3 amino acid sequence together with its V-gene family, and reads without a unique V-gene family were excluded. In a later analysis, 450 to 600 highly shared, low-generation-probability nucleotide sequences were removed to address suspected cross-contamination and a sequencing artifact. A later analysis calculated a clonal expansion index for each public chain from normalized within-repertoire ranks of inferred template counts. In a later analysis, generation probabilities were computed with a VDJ recombination model fitted to out-of-frame rearrangements, and the resulting probabilities were checked against IGoR. In a later analysis, hypergeometric tests were used to score TCR-TCR, TCR-HLA and TCR-CMV co-occurrence, with a repertoire-size bias correction applied to TCR pairs. In a later analysis, false discovery rates were estimated by permuting HLA or CMV assignments 20 times. A later analysis grouped co-occurring TCRs with DBSCAN, adding TCRdist sequence similarity when clustering within HLA-allele-positive subsets. Repertoires with fewer than 30,000 or more than 120,000 public chains, plus five repertoires with anomalous nucleotide sharing, were excluded from co-occurrence clustering. The table was pulled from immuneACCESS by TCRdb, which kept in-frame rearrangements only. Such tables lose some clones; where checked, under half of the loss comes from unresolved V genes, and the rest has no known cause. The V and J calls and the clone size are those of that table, but D and trimming were determined from the DNA. The sample table records about 130,000 clones; 65% to 80% of these occur just once. Together, the top ten hold roughly 4.2% of the sample.

The V end loses 0 bases and the J end loses 12 bases, and a stretch of 11 bases separates them. The CDR3, cysteine through phenylalanine, is 13 amino acids long. Only the CDR3 part of the read is kept: 39 bases, read in frame from the first base. CDR1 and CDR2 are drawn from the germline V gene (reference sequence): MNHNY, SVGAGI. The cohort consisted of 666 healthy bone marrow donors. At the time of sampling, every cohort member was nominally healthy, though immune exposures that went unrecorded were likely present. The donor was CMV seropositive and was included in the group of 290 or so seropositive cohort members. Every donor gave a peripheral blood sample, and the peripheral blood mononuclear cells from that sample were used for TCR beta sequencing. Genomic DNA was extracted from the blood cell samples with the Qiagen DNeasy Blood Extraction Kit. This sample was taken from a study of cytomegalovirus exposure and HLA in healthy donors listed by TCRdb under 2017. Study-wide context: In an earlier analysis of 587 of the donors, 250 to 350 Gb of sequence data and 100 million or so unique TCR beta sequences from about 180 million T cells were reported. On average, approximately 250,000 unique TCR beta nucleotide sequences were sequenced per donor among a few hundred genotyped donors of the cohort, with about 19% of those sequences being non-productive. About 300 gigabases of sequencing data and roughly 81 million unique TCR sequences made up an early release that covered 500 to 650 HLA-typed donors. In addition to the first cohort of around 670 subjects, a separate validation cohort of about 120 different subjects was used. The T cell repertoires of 666 subjects were profiled by immunosequencing and related to cytomegalovirus serostatus. All discovery cohort repertoires had been generated using a single sequencing platform. Because of strong linkage in the cohort, roughly five DR-DQ haplotypes were treated as single units for association and clustering. Typing coverage differed by locus: A, B, C, DRB1 and DQB1 were typed in roughly 620-630 donors, DQA1 in about 510, DPA1 in 600 to 610, and DPB1 in just under 490. In a later genetic analysis, genome-wide SNP genotypes for about 55% of the roughly 700 donors were used, and that subset was treated as a discovery cohort. Donor age, sex, ethnicity and CMV serostatus were compiled alongside the repertoire data. HLA typing included class I and class II loci at four-digit resolution. The genetic ancestry cluster associated with self-reported Caucasian donors included around four fifths of the approximately 430 genotyped donors. In an earlier analysis of roughly 540 of the donors, high-throughput TCR beta sequencing was used to judge whether each TCR beta V gene segment behaved as functional or pseudogenic. To study patterns of TCR occurrence, a later analysis re-analyzed previously published TCR beta repertoires from 600 to 750 donors and added high-resolution HLA genotyping. Rather than drawing on any new phenotypic data, the later analysis identified candidate immune exposures from TCR beta sequences and the way those sequences occurred across donors. The aim of the study was to test whether cataloging public T cell receptors could identify signatures of past pathogen exposure. The study combined high-throughput TCR immunosequencing, statistical association of individual TCRs with disease status, and machine learning to predict cytomegalovirus infection status. Here is what the overall study found, with its caveats: In an earlier analysis of some 640 of the donors, most TCR beta V segments were observed in productive rearrangements about 90% or about 30% of the time, broadly matching IMGT annotations. In this cohort, only TCR beta chains were sequenced, and detectable features were limited by the absence of alpha or paired-chain data. Most CMV-associated TCR beta chains appeared to be HLA-restricted in a later analysis, and the HLA associations seemed to be driven largely by CMV exposure. The presence/absence analyses assumed that sequencing depth was roughly uniform across donors, and that assumption may not be true. When HLA alleles, especially DR and DQ, strongly co-occurred, attributing TCR associations to individual alleles was difficult. A later analysis reported that several top co-occurrence clusters appeared linked to parvovirus B19, influenza, CMV and Epstein-Barr virus. Specific HLA alleles were associated with more than 15,000 TCR beta sequences at a false discovery rate of 0.05 in a later analysis. In both the original and validation cohorts, the classifier was reported to diagnose cytomegalovirus status with high specificity and sensitivity. A cluster of highly shared sequence variants was judged likely to be a technical artifact of the sequencing pipeline. In vitro tests confirmed that a few of the cytomegalovirus-associated TCR beta chains recognize cytomegalovirus antigens. Compared with equally common non-associated chains, HLA-associated TCR beta chains in a later analysis were more clonally expanded and had lower generation probabilities. In a later analysis, TCR association rates were found to vary across HLA loci, with the most associated TCRs seen for DRB1 alleles and the fewest for HLA-C alleles. Linkage disequilibrium might explain the correlated functional status among segregating V segments, but an unknown experimental factor could not be ruled out. Because HLA typing was missing for some donors at each locus, association tests included only the typed subset. Compared with the 666-donor mean, donors in an Asian-associated ancestry cluster had fewer N-insertions in productive TCRs, according to a later genetic analysis. The study gave a list of 150 to 200 TCR beta chains associated with cytomegalovirus. A further reported finding was that TCR beta sequences accurately predicted the HLA-A and HLA-B alleles for most subjects in the first cohort. For the cohort, immune exposure information was limited to CMV serostatus. Some IMGT-functional V segments, including TRBV6-2 and TRBV6-3, could not be distinguished by the 87-base-pair reads and were therefore excluded. About 15 rarely observed V segments, including chromosome 9 orphons, were excluded from the earlier analysis of approximately 500 of the donors because counts were too low. The authors suggested that the approach could potentially be extended to other disease states and immunological phenotypes. Most TCR sequences were seen in very few donors, while some public TCRs were found in many individuals. In a later genetic analysis, a missense DCLRE1C variant was associated with V-gene and J-gene trimming of TCR beta chains, and the association was replicated in an independent cohort.

This clonotype was obtained from a male donor in good health and CMV-seropositive. The rearranged segments are TRBV6-6 and TRBJ1-4; a tentative D match to TRBD1 spans 6 bases. The sequenced sample was PBMCs. CDR3 loop: CASSYSSQGELFF. The sequenced DNA: TGTGCCAGCAGTTACTCGTCACAGGGTGAACTGTTTTTT.